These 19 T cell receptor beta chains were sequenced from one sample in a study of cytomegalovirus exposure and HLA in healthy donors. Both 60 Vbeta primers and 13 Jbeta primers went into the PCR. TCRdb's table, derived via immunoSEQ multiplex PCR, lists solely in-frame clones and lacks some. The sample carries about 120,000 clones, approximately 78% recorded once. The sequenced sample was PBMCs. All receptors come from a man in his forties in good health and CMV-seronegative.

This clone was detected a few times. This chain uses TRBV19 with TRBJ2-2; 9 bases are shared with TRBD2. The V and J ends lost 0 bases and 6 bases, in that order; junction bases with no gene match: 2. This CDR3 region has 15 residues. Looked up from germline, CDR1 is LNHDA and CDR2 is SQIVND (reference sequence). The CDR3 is CASSIERGRAGELFF. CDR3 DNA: TGTGCCAGTAGTATAGAGCGCGGGAGGGCCGGGGAGCTGTTTTTT.

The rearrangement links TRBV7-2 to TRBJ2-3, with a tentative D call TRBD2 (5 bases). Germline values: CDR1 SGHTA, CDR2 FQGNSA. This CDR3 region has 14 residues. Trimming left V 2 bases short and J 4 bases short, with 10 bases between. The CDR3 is CASSLPGFPDTQYF. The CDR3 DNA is TGTGCCAGCAGCTTACCGGGGTTTCCAGATACGCAGTATTTT.

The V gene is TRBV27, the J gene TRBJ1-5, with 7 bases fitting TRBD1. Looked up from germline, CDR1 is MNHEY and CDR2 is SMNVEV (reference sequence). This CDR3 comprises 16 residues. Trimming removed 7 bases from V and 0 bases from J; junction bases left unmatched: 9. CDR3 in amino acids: CASTPPGTASNQPQHF. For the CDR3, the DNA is TGTGCCAGCACCCCCCCCGGGACAGCTAGCAATCAGCCCCAGCATTTT.

The CDR3 is CASSIIGGVWGYTF. The CDR3 DNA follows: TGTGCCAGCAGTATAATTGGGGGGGTTTGGGGCTACACCTTC. The chain combines TRBV6-6 with TRBJ1-2, with a weak D call TRBD1 (5 bases). Per germline, CDR1 MNHNY and CDR2 SVGAGI (reference sequence). Deletions cut 5 bases from V and 8 bases from J, with 18 bases between. The CDR3 length is 14 residues.

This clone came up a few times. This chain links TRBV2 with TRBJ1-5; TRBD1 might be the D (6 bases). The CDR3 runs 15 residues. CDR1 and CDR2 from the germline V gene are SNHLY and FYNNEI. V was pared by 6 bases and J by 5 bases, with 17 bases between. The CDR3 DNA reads TGTGCCAGCAGGGGGGACACCTTGAGGTATCAGCCCCAGCATTTT. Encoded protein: CASRGDTLRYQPQHF.

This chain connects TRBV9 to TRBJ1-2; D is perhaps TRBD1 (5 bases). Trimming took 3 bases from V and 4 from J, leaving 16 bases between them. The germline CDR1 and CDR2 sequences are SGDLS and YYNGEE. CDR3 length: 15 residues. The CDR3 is CASSGRDGGIYGYTF. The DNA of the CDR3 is TGTGCCAGCAGCGGGCGGGACGGGGGGATCTATGGCTACACCTTC.

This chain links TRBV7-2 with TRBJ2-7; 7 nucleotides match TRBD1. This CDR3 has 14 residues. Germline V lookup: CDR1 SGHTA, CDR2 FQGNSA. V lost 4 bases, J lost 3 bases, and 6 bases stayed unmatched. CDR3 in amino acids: CASSSQSGGYEQYF. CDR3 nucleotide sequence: TGTGCCAGCAGCTCACAGTCAGGGGGCTACGAGCAGTACTTC.

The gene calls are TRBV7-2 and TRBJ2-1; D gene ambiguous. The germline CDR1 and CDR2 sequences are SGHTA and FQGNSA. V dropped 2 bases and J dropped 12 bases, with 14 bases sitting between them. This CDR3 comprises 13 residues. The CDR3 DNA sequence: TGTGCCAGCAGCTTAAAACGTGGAGTTTGGCAGTTCTTC. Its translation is CASSLKRGVWQFF.

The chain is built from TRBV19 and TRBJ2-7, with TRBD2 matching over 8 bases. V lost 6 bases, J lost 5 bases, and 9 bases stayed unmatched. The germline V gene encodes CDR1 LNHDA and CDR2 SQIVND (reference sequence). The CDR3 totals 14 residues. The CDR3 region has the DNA TGTGCCAGTAGCCCTCCGGGAGGGCTCGACGAGCAGTACTTC. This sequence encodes CASSPPGGLDEQYF.

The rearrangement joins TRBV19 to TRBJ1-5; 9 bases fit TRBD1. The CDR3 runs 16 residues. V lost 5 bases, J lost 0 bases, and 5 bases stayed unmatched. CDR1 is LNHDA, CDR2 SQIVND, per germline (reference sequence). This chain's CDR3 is CASSARQGGSNQPQHF. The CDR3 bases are TGTGCCAGTAGTGCTCGACAGGGGGGTAGCAATCAGCCCCAGCATTTT.

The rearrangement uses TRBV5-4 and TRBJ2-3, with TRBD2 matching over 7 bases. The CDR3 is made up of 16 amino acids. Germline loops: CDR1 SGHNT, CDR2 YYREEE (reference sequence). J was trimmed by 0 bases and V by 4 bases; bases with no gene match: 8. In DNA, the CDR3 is TGTGCCAGCAGCCCACTTACTAGCGAGAGCACAGATACGCAGTATTTT. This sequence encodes CASSPLTSESTDTQYF.

CDR3 sequence reads: CASSPDRRTPLHF. CDR3 nucleotides: TGCGCCAGCAGCCCGGACAGGCGAACACCCCTCCACTTT. The rearrangement joins TRBV5-1 to TRBJ1-6; 7 bases are shared with TRBD1. The germline V gene encodes CDR1 SGHRS and CDR2 YFSETQ. J lost 11 bases, V lost 4 bases, and 6 bases had no gene match. CDR3 length: 13 residues.

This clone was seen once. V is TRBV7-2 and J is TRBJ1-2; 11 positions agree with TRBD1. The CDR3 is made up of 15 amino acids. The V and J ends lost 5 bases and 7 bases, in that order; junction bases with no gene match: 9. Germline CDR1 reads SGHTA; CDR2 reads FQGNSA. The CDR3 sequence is CASSTRTGGEGGYTF. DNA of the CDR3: TGTGCCAGCAGCACGAGGACAGGGGGCGAAGGTGGCTACACCTTC.

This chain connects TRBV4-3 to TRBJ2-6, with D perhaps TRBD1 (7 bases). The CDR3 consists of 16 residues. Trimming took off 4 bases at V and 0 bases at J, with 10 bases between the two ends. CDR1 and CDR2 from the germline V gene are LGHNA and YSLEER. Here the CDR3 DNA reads TGCGCCAGCAGCCGACAGGGAGGCTCTGGGGCCAACGTCCTGACTTTC. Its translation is CASSRQGGSGANVLTF.

As DNA, the CDR3 is TGTGCCAGCAGCTTAGGACTAGCGGATCTCTACAATGAGCAGTTCTTC. Amino acid sequence: CASSLGLADLYNEQFF. The V gene is TRBV7-9, the J gene TRBJ2-1, with 9 bases matching TRBD2. CDR3 size: 16 residues. The germline CDR1 and CDR2 sequences are SEHNR and FQNEAQ (reference sequence). Trimming cost V 1 base and J 3 bases; bases outside gene matches: 4.

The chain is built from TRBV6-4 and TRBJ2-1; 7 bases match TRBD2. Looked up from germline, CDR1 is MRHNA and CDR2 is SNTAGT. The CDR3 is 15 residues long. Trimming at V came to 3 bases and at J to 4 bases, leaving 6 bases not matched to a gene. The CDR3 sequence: CASSEGWGGYNEQFF. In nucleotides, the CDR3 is TGTGCCAGCAGTGAGGGCTGGGGGGGGTACAATGAGCAGTTCTTC.

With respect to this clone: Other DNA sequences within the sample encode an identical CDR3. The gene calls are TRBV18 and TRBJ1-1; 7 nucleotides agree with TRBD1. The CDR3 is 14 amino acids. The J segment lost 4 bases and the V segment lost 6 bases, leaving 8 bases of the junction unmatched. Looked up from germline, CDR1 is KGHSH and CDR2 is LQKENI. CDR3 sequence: CASSPNRGGTEAFF. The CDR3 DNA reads TGTGCCAGCTCGCCAAACAGGGGAGGCACTGAAGCTTTCTTT.

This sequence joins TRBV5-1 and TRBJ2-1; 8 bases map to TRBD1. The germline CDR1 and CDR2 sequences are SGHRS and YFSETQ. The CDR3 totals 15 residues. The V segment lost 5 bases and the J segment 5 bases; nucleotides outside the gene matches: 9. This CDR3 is CASRQTGANDNEQFF. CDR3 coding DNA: TGCGCCAGCAGACAGACAGGGGCAAACGACAATGAGCAGTTCTTC.

The CDR3 DNA sequence: TGTGCCAGCAGCTCGGACAGCTACGAGCAGTACTTC. The encoded protein is CASSSDSYEQYF. The chain employs TRBV5-4 and TRBJ2-7; the D gene is possibly TRBD1 (6 bases). The germline V gene encodes CDR1 SGHNT and CDR2 YYREEE (reference sequence). The CDR3 covers 12 residues. V lost 3 bases and J lost 3, with 7 bases in between.